This T cell receptor (beta chain) comes out of a study of regulatory T cells in long-lasting Graves disease. This CDR3 is 14 amino acids long. Losses at the gene ends were 7 bases for V and 3 bases for J; bases not matched to a gene: 5. Germline V gene lookup returns CDR1 LNHDA and CDR2 SQIVND (reference sequence). Documented time point: newly diagnosed GD, antithyroid drugs for less than 3 months. The TCR library was made from RNA that had been extracted from PBMCs in TRIzol. HTBI primers from iRepertoire and Arm-PCR of CDR3 regions yielded the TCR beta libraries. TCRdb reprocessed the multiplex PCR reads via MiXCR and lists one record per CDR3 protein. Among 680,000 or so distinct CDR3 sequences listed, about 16% were seen once. Study-wide points: Persistent disease exhibited a predilection for TRBV28, TRBJ1-2 and TRBJ2-5. TCR diversity was lower in persistent Graves' patients (versus newly diagnosed ones).

This clonotype was found a few times. Its target is unknown. Another study also made use of these data, one on T cells in Graves' hyperthyroidism and ophthalmopathy. This second study notes: Uncontrolled infection, other autoimmune disease, pregnancy and lactation each barred patients from inclusion. HTBI primers drove first-round RT-PCR of the TCR CDR3.

This sample comprised peripheral blood mononuclear cells (PBMCs), obtained at new diagnosis, from a patient treated with antithyroid drugs. V is TRBV19 and J is TRBJ1-1, with 10 positions matching TRBD1. This sequence originates from a woman aged 25 to 39 with Graves disease. The CDR3 here is CASTRQGAYTEAFF. The DNA for the CDR3 is TGTGCCAGTACCAGACAGGGGGCGTACACTGAAGCTTTCTTT.